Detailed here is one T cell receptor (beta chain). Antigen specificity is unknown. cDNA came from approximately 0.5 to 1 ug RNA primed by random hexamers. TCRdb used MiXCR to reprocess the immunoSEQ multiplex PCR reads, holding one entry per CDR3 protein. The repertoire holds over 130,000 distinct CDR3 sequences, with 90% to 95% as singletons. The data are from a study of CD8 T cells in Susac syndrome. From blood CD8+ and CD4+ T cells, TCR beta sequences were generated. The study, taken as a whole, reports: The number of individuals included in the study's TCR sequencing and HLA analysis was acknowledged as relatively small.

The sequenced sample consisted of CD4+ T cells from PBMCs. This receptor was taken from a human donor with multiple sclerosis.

The CDR3 nucleotides are TGTGCCTGGGCTGGACGGGGCGCAACAGATACGCAGTATTTT. Translation: CAWAGRGATDTQYF. The chain recombines TRBV30 with TRBJ2-3, with D perhaps assigned TRBD1 or TRBD2 (5 bases each). The germline V gene encodes CDR1 GTSNPN and CDR2 SVGIG (reference sequence). There are 14 residues in the CDR3. Trimming stripped 5 bases from V and 3 bases from J, with 15 bases between.